The sequence of this T cell receptor (beta chain) was determined in a study of shared clonotypes between healthy human individuals. Caucasian adults residing in Nashville, Tennessee made up all the donors. Every immunoSEQ plate was one replicate of a subset's evenly spread DNA. The method was immunoSEQ multiplex PCR; TCRdb's version includes in-frame clones alone and lacks a portion of them. The repertoire holds some 1,600,000 clones, with 95% to 99% as singletons. Germline trimming cut 1 base from V and 6 bases from J; bases unmatched to any gene: 10. Germline V lookup: CDR1 SEHNR, CDR2 FQNEAQ (reference sequence). The CDR3 is 17 amino acids.

The chain combines TRBV7-9 with TRBJ1-5, with TRBD1 matching 9 bases. The sample consisted of naive CD4+ T cells sorted from blood. As to subset: CD45RA+ positively selected. This clonotype originated in a young man in good health. CDR3 coding DNA: TGTGCCAGCAGCTTAGAATTCGGACAGGGGAACACTCAGCCCCAGCATTTT. Translated, it gives CASSLEFGQGNTQPQHF.